The clone carrying this TCR beta chain has only a few counts. This entry comes from a study of blood T cell repertoires in COVID-19. Study-level background: Samples of COVID-19 (acute and convalescent) were obtained from the United States, Italy and Spain.

In the original workflow: Amplification of reference gene primers was used by the study to estimate nucleated cell counts. The assay was immunoSEQ multiplex PCR, and TCRdb's table has in-frame clones only and misses some. Clonal size and the V and J genes are those of that table, whereas D and trimming came from the DNA. The sample carries some 200,000 clones, 70% to 90% recorded once. This sequence was found in a human donor in a cohort sampled during active COVID-19. Sequenced sample: peripheral blood.

CDR3 in amino acids: CASSAPGHLYEQYF. CDR3 nucleotide sequence: TGTGCCAGTAGTGCCCCGGGACACCTCTACGAGCAGTACTTC. V is TRBV19 and J is TRBJ2-7, with D tentatively TRBD1 (6 bases). The V and J ends lost 5 bases and 3 bases respectively, with 14 bases between them. The CDR3 length is 14 residues. The germline V gene encodes CDR1 LNHDA and CDR2 SQIVND (reference sequence).